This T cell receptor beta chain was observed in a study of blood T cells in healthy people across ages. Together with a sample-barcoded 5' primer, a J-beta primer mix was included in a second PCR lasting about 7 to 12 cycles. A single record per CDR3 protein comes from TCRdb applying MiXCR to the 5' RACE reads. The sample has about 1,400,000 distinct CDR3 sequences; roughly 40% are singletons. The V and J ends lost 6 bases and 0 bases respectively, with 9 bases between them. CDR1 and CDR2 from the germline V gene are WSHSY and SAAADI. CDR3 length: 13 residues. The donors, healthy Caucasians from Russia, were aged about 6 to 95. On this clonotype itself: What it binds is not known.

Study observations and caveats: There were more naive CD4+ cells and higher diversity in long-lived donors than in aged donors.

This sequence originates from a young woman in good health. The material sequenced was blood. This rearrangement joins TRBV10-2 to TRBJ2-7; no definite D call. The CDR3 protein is CASRLVDSYEQYF. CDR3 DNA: TGCGCCAGCAGACTTGTTGACTCCTACGAGCAGTACTTC.